This T cell receptor beta chain was observed in a study of metastatic and nonmetastatic thyroid tumors. There are 18 residues in the CDR3. Germline assignment: CDR1 SGHAT and CDR2 FQDESV (reference sequence). TCRdb re-processed the PCR reads through MiXCR. The data contain approximately 32,000 clones, more than 15% of them singletons. All patients were untreated before thyroid surgery. This clone was seen only once. The germline gene is not matched at one end of the junction; a read error may be the cause. The J gene is TRBJ2-1, the V gene TRBV11-1; no clear D gene. Specimen: blood. The TCR sequence derives from a female donor with papillary thyroid cancer or a benign thyroid nodule (not recorded which). Some clones in this sample may be carry-over from other donors' samples. This chain's CDR3 is CASRDQRFDSPYYNEKLF. DNA for the CDR3: TGTGCCAGTAGAGACCAGAGATTCGACTCCCCCTACTACAATGAGAAGTTATTC. Combining the CDR3 with reference TRBV11-1 and TRBJ2-1 gives the whole variable domain EAEVAQSPRYKITEKSQAVAFWCDPISGHATLYWYRQILGQGPELLVQFQDESVVDDSQLPKDRFSAERLKGVDSTLKIQPAELGDSAMYLCASRDQRFDSPYYNEKLFGPGTRLTVL.